One sample yielded the 9 T cell receptor beta chains listed below, sequenced in a study of blood T cell repertoires in COVID-19. Produced via immunoSEQ multiplex PCR; TCRdb's table is partial and in-frame only. The sample holds a few hundred thousand clones, 85% to 90% seen once. What was sequenced was peripheral blood. These receptors all come from a woman in her 50s with COVID-19, enrolled during active disease.

V gene TRBV9 combines with J gene TRBJ2-1; 9 bases map to TRBD2. J was trimmed by 0 bases and V by 3 bases; bases with no gene match: 4. Germline V lookup: CDR1 SGDLS, CDR2 YYNGEE. CDR3 length: 16 residues. CDR3 residues: CASSGTSVSSYNEQFF. CDR3 nucleotide sequence: TGTGCCAGCAGCGGGACTAGCGTGAGCTCCTACAATGAGCAGTTCTTC.

The chain couples TRBV24-1 to TRBJ2-2; D unresolved. This CDR3 is 15 amino acids long. CDR1 is KGHDR, CDR2 SFDVKD, per germline. The germline V and J ends were trimmed by 4 bases and 0 bases, with 8 bases remaining between them. The CDR3 region has the DNA TGTGCCACCAGTGACTGGCAGGCGAACACCGGGGAGCTGTTTTTT. Its translation: CATSDWQANTGELFF.

Points on this clone: An end of the junction does not agree with germline; a read error may underlie this. The gene calls are TRBV19 and TRBJ1-1; 7 nucleotides match TRBD1. There are 15 residues in the CDR3. CDR1 and CDR2 from the germline V gene are LNHDA and SQIVND (reference sequence). CDR3 protein: CASRRLKQGNTETFF. In DNA form, the CDR3 reads TGTGCCAGTAGACGACTCAAACAGGGGAACACTGAAACTTTCTTT.

The chain recombines TRBV11-2 with TRBJ2-7; D might be TRBD1 (5 bases). The CDR3 is made up of 13 amino acids. Germline CDR1 reads SGHAT; CDR2 reads FQNNGV. Trimming left V 5 bases short and J 6 bases short, with 14 bases between. The CDR3 nucleotides are TGTGCCAGCAGCCCCCTGGCAGGGTTCGAGCAGTACTTC. Its protein is CASSPLAGFEQYF.

The chain combines TRBV5-6 with TRBJ2-7; a possible D gene is TRBD2 (6 bases). The CDR3 sequence is 13 residues long. V shed 4 bases and J shed 5 bases, with 13 bases lying between them. Germline V gene data show CDR1 as SGHDT and CDR2 as YYEEEE. The CDR3, as DNA: TGTGCCAGCAGCCCCGGAGGGGTACACGAGCAGTACTTC. It translates to CASSPGGVHEQYF.

This chain joins TRBV5-8 and TRBJ1-5, with 9 bases fitting TRBD1. Germline V gene lookup returns CDR1 SGHTS and CDR2 YDEGEE. The CDR3 has 16 amino acids. With V trimmed by 5 bases and J by 1 base, 7 bases remained unmatched. The CDR3 spells CASRRTGVSSNQPQHF. The CDR3 coding sequence is TGTGCCAGCAGGAGGACAGGGGTAAGCAGCAATCAGCCCCAGCATTTT. Full variable domain (rest looked up from reference TRBV5-8 and TRBJ1-5): EAGVTQSPTHLIKTRGQQATLRCSPISGHTSVYWYQQALGLGLQFLLWYDEGEERNRGNFPPRFSGRQFPNYSSELNVNALELEDSALYLCASRRTGVSSNQPQHFGDGTRLSIL.

The chain combines TRBV28 with TRBJ1-1; 9 positions match TRBD1. This CDR3 has 14 amino acids. V shed 6 bases and J 4 bases; nucleotides not matched to a gene: 6. Germline-derived CDR1 and CDR2 are MDHEN and SYDVKM. The CDR3 DNA follows: TGTGCCAGCAGACAACAGGGGGCGGTCACTGAAGCTTTCTTT. This sequence encodes CASRQQGAVTEAFF. The entire variable domain, with the rest obtained from reference TRBV28 and TRBJ1-1, is as follows: DVKVTQSSRYLVKRTGEKVFLECVQDMDHENMFWYRQDPGLGLRLIYFSYDVKMKEKGDIPEGYSVSREKKERFSLILESASTNQTSMYLCASRQQGAVTEAFFGQGTRLTVV.

This clone was seen only once. The chain is built from TRBV18 and TRBJ1-5; 7 nucleotides align to TRBD1. The CDR3 totals 15 residues. The trim removed 6 bases at V and 0 bases at J, leaving 5 bases unmatched. Germline CDR1 KGHSH, CDR2 LQKENI. CDR3 amino acids: CASSSPGGSNQPQHF. The CDR3 DNA sequence: TGTGCCAGCTCTTCACCAGGGGGTAGCAATCAGCCCCAGCATTTT.

The gene calls are TRBV5-1 and TRBJ1-1, with no clear D. V was shortened by 3 bases and J by 4 bases, with 10 bases between the two germline ends. This CDR3 has 13 residues. Germline-derived CDR1 and CDR2 are SGHRS and YFSETQ. CDR3 bases: TGCGCCAGCAGCTGGAGGGAGGGCACTGAAGCTTTCTTT. Translated: CASSWREGTEAFF. Complete variable domain (other parts from reference TRBV5-1 and TRBJ1-1): KAGVTQTPRYLIKTRGQQVTLSCSPISGHRSVSWYQQTPGQGLQFLFEYFSETQRNKGNFPGRFSGRQFSNSRSEMNVSTLELGDSALYLCASSWREGTEAFFGQGTRLTVV.